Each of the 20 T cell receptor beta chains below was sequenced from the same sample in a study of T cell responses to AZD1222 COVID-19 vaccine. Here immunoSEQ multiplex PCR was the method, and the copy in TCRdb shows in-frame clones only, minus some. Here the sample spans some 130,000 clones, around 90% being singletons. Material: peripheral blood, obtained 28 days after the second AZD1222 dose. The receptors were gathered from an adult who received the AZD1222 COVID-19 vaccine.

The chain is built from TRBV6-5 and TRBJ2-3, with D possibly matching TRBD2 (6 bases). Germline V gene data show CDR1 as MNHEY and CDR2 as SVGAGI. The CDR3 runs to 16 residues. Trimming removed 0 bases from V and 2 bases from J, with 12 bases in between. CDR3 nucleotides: TGTGCCAGCAGTTACTCATCCAGCGGGTACACAGATACGCAGTATTTT. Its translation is CASSYSSSGYTDTQYF.

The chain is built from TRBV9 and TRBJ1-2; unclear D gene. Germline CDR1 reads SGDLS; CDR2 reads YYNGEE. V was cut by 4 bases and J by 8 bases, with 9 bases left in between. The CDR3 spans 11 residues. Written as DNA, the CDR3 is TGTGCCAGCAGCAGTCGGACGGGCTACACCTTC. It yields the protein CASSSRTGYTF.

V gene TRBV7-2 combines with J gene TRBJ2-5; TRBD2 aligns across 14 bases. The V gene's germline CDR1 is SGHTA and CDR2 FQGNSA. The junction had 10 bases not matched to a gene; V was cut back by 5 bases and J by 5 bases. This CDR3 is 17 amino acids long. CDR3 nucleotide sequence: TGTGCCAGCAGCAGGAGACTAGCGGGGGGGGTGAGGGAGACCCAGTACTTC. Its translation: CASSRRLAGGVRETQYF.

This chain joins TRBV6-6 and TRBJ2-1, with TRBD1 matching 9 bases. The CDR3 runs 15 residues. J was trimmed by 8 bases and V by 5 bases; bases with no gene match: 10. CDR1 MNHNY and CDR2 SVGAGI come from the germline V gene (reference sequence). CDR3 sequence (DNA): TGTGCCAGCAGTAAACAGGGGGCAGGGTCCCATGAGCAGTTCTTC. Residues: CASSKQGAGSHEQFF.

DNA of the CDR3: TGTGCCAGTAGTACCCCTCGCCCTGGGGGGTCCCAGTACTTC. Amino acid sequence: CASSTPRPGGSQYF. This chain links TRBV19 with TRBJ2-5; D is perhaps TRBD2 (6 bases). Germline V gene lookup returns CDR1 LNHDA and CDR2 SQIVND (reference sequence). The CDR3 length is 14 residues. Trimming pared 4 bases from V and 9 bases from J, leaving 18 bases between.

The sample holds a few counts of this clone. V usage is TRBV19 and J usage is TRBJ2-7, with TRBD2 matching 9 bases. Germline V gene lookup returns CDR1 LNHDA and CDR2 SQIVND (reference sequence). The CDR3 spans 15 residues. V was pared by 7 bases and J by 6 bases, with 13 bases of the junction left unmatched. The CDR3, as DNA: TGTGCCAGTACTAGCGGCTCTAGCGGGGCTCTCGAGCAGTACTTC. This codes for CASTSGSSGALEQYF.

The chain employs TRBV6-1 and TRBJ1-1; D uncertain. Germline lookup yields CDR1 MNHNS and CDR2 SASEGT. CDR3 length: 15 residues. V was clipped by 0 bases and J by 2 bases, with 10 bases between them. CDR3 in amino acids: CASSEAAGVNTEAFF. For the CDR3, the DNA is TGTGCCAGCAGTGAAGCCGCCGGCGTAAACACTGAAGCTTTCTTT.

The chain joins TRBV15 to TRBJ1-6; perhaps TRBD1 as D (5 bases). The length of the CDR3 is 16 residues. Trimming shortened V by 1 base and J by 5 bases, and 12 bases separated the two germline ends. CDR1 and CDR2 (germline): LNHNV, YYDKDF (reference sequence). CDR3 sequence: CATSRAPRDDNSPLHF. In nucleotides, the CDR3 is TGTGCCACCAGCAGAGCACCCCGGGACGATAATTCACCCCTCCACTTT.

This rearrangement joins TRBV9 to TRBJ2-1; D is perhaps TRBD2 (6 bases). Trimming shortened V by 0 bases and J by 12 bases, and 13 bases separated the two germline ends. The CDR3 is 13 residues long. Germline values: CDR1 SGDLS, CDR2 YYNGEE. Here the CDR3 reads CASSVGVREVQFF. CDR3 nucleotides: TGTGCCAGCAGCGTAGGGGTCAGGGAGGTGCAGTTCTTC. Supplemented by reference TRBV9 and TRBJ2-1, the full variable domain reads DSGVTQTPKHLITATGQRVTLRCSPRSGDLSVYWYQQSLDQGLQFLIQYYNGEERAKGNILERFSAQQFPDLHSELNLSSLELGDSALYFCASSVGVREVQFFGPGTRLTVL.

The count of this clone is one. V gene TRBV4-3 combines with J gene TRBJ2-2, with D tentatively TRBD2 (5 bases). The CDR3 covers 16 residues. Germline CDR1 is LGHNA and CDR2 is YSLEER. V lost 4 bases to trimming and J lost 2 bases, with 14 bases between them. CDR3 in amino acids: CASSLEGGGNTGELFF. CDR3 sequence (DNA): TGCGCCAGCAGCCTAGAGGGCGGAGGAAACACCGGGGAGCTGTTTTTT.

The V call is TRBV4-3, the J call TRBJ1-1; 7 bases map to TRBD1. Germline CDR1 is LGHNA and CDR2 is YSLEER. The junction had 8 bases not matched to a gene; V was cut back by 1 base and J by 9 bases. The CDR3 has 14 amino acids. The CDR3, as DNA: TGCGCCAGCAGCCAAGCAACCGGGACAGTAAAAGCTTTCTTT. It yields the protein CASSQATGTVKAFF.

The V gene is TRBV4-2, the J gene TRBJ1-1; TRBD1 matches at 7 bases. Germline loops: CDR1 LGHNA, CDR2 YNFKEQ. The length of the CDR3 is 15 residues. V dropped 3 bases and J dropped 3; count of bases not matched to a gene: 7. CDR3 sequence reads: CASSHNPDRDTEAFF. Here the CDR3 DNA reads TGTGCCAGCAGCCACAACCCCGACAGGGACACTGAAGCTTTCTTT.

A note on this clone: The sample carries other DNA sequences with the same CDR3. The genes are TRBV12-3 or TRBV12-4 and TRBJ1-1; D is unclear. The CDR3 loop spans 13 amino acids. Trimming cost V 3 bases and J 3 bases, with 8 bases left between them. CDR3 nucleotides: TGTGCCAGCAGTTTCGGGTTGGACACTGAAGCTTTCTTT. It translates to CASSFGLDTEAFF.

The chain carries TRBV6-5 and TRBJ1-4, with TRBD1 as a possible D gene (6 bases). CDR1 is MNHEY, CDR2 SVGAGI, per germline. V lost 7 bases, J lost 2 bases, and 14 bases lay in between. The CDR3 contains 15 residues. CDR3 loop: CASTPEDSTNEKLFF. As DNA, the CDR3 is TGTGCCAGCACCCCTGAGGACAGTACTAATGAAAAACTGTTTTTT.

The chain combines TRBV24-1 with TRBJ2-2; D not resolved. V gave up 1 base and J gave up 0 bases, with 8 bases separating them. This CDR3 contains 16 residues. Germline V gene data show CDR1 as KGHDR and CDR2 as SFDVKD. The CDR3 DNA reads TGTGCCACCAGTGATTTTTCACGGACGAACACCGGGGAGCTGTTTTTT. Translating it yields CATSDFSRTNTGELFF.

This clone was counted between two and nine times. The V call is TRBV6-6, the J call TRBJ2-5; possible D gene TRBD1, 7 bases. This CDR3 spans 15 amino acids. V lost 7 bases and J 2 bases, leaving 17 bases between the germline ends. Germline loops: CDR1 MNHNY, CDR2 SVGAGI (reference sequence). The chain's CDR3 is CASNSAGQTQETQYF. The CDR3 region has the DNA TGTGCCAGCAATAGCGCGGGACAGACACAAGAGACCCAGTACTTC.

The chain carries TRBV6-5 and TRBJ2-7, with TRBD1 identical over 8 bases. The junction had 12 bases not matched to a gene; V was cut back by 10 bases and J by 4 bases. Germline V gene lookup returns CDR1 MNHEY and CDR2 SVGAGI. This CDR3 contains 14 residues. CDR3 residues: CATTFDRGSYEQYF. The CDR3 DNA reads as TGTGCCACCACCTTCGACAGGGGTAGTTACGAGCAGTACTTC.

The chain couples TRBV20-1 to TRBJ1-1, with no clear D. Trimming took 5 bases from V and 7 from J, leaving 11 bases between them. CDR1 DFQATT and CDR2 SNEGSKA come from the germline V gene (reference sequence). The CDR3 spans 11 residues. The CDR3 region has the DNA TGCAGTGCTGCTAGGGCAGTTGAAGCTTTCTTT. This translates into CSAARAVEAFF.

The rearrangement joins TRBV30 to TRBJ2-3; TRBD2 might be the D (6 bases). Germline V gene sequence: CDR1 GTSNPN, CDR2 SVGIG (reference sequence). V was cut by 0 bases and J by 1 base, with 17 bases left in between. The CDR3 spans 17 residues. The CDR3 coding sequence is TGTGCCTGGAGTGTACCTGTCGGGGGAAGACGCACAGATACGCAGTATTTT. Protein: CAWSVPVGGRRTDTQYF.

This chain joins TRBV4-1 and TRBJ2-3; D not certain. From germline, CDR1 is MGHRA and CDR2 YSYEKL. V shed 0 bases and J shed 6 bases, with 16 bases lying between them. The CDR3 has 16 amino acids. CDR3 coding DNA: TGCGCCAGCAGCCAAGATGGCCAGTCCGCGTACGATACGCAGTATTTT. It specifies CASSQDGQSAYDTQYF.